Listed below are T cell receptor beta chains from one sample, sequenced in a study of graft-versus-host responses after intestinal transplantation. Profiling relied on immunoSEQ multiplex PCR, and the TCRdb table lists in-frame clones only, not all of them. The repertoire has over 65,000 clones, roughly 91% of them found once; the top ten carry 0.09% to 0.1%. No cognate antigen is known for these TCRs. Sample: unstimulated CD4+ T cells sorted from spleen or lymph node cells, taken before intestinal transplant. These receptors were collected from a human donor who received an intestinal transplant. Both conserved end residues are part of each CDR3. A D gene is named only where the DNA matches it firmly. The listing skips clone size in some rows; elsewhere it reads once, few, many or a size class.

j_call: TRBJ2-5
clone_size: -
v_call: TRBV5-1
cdr3_length: 15
d_call: TRBD2
cdr3_nt: TGCGCCAGCAGCACGGGACTAGCGGGGACGGAGACCCAGTACTTC
cdr3_aa: CASSTGLAGTETQYF

j_call: TRBJ2-6
clone_size: -
v_call: TRBV19
cdr3_length: 15
d_call: TRBD1
cdr3_nt: TGTGCCAGTAGTATAAGGGGGCCTGGGGCCAACGTCCTGACTTTC
cdr3_aa: CASSIRGPGANVLTF

j_call: TRBJ2-7
clone_size: -
v_call: TRBV6-5
cdr3_length: 15
d_call: TRBD1
cdr3_nt: TGTGCCAGCAGTTCGGGACAGGGGGGGGAGTACGAGCAGTACTTC
cdr3_aa: CASSSGQGGEYEQYF

j_call: TRBJ1-2
clone_size: -
v_call: TRBV29-1
cdr3_length: 11
d_call: TRBD1
cdr3_nt: TGCAGCGTCCTCACAGGGGGCGGCTACACCTTC
cdr3_aa: CSVLTGGGYTF

j_call: TRBJ1-6
clone_size: -
v_call: TRBV6-5
cdr3_length: 14
d_call: TRBD1
cdr3_nt: TGTGCCAGCAAGTACAGGGGAGGTGGATCACCCCTCCACTTT
cdr3_aa: CASKYRGGGSPLHF

j_call: TRBJ1-2
clone_size: -
v_call: TRBV30
cdr3_length: 14
d_call: -
cdr3_nt: TGTGCCTGGAGCCCTTGGCCCACTAACTATGGCTACACCTTC
cdr3_aa: CAWSPWPTNYGYTF

j_call: TRBJ2-7
clone_size: -
v_call: TRBV6-6
cdr3_length: 16
d_call: TRBD1
cdr3_nt: TGTGCCAGCAGTTCCGCCGGGACAGGGGATAGCTACGAGCAGTACTTC
cdr3_aa: CASSSAGTGDSYEQYF

j_call: TRBJ2-1
clone_size: -
v_call: TRBV7-8
cdr3_length: 14
d_call: -
cdr3_nt: TGTGCCAGCAGCCATAGCTTACAGGGAAATGAGCAGTTCTTC
cdr3_aa: CASSHSLQGNEQFF

j_call: TRBJ2-7
clone_size: -
v_call: TRBV7-9
cdr3_length: 14
d_call: -
cdr3_nt: TGTGCCAGCAGCTTTCCAGGGTACTACTACGAGCAGTACTTC
cdr3_aa: CASSFPGYYYEQYF

j_call: TRBJ1-5
clone_size: -
v_call: TRBV18
cdr3_length: 14
d_call: -
cdr3_nt: TGTGCCAGCTCACCGGCGGGAAGCAATCAGCCCCAGCATTTT
cdr3_aa: CASSPAGSNQPQHF

j_call: TRBJ1-1
clone_size: -
v_call: TRBV6-6
cdr3_length: 15
d_call: -
cdr3_nt: TGTGCCAGCAATCAAAGGGGGGGCCTGAACACTGAAGCTTTCTTT
cdr3_aa: CASNQRGGLNTEAFF

j_call: TRBJ2-7
clone_size: -
v_call: TRBV18
cdr3_length: 15
d_call: -
cdr3_nt: TGTGCCAGCTCACTAGGTTCGGGGGATTCCTACGAGCAGTACTTC
cdr3_aa: CASSLGSGDSYEQYF

j_call: TRBJ1-1
clone_size: -
v_call: TRBV7-9
cdr3_length: 11
d_call: -
cdr3_nt: TGTGCCAGCAGCTTCGGCACTGAAGCTTTCTTT
cdr3_aa: CASSFGTEAFF

j_call: TRBJ1-6
clone_size: -
v_call: TRBV27
cdr3_length: 12
d_call: TRBD1
cdr3_nt: TGTGCCAGCAGAGCAGGGGGCTCACCCCTCCACTTT
cdr3_aa: CASRAGGSPLHF

j_call: TRBJ1-5
clone_size: -
v_call: TRBV30
cdr3_length: 18
d_call: TRBD1
cdr3_nt: TGTGCCTGGAGTGGTGGACAGGTAACCCACCGGGACAATCAGCCCCAGCATTTT
cdr3_aa: CAWSGGQVTHRDNQPQHF

j_call: TRBJ2-1
clone_size: -
v_call: TRBV19
cdr3_length: 18
d_call: TRBD2
cdr3_nt: TGTGCCAGTAGGAGGGGGACTAGCGGGGACCACTCCTACAATGAGCAGTTCTTC
cdr3_aa: CASRRGTSGDHSYNEQFF

j_call: TRBJ2-5
clone_size: -
v_call: TRBV2
cdr3_length: 15
d_call: -
cdr3_nt: TGTGCCAGCAGTGAAGCGAAAGGGGTGGGAGAGACCCAGTACTTC
cdr3_aa: CASSEAKGVGETQYF

j_call: TRBJ2-7
clone_size: -
v_call: TRBV13
cdr3_length: 14
d_call: -
cdr3_nt: TGTGCCAGCAGCTCAAGACAGCACTCCTACGAGCAGTACTTC
cdr3_aa: CASSSRQHSYEQYF

j_call: TRBJ2-7
clone_size: -
v_call: TRBV7-2
cdr3_length: 16
d_call: TRBD2
cdr3_nt: TGTGCCAGCAGCGCCGGGACTAGCGGGGGGGATTACGAGCAGTACTTC
cdr3_aa: CASSAGTSGGDYEQYF

j_call: TRBJ2-7
clone_size: -
v_call: TRBV5-1
cdr3_length: 17
d_call: TRBD1
cdr3_nt: TGCGCCAGCAGCTTGGTAGGAACAGGGGCGAGCTCCTACGAGCAGTACTTC
cdr3_aa: CASSLVGTGASSYEQYF

j_call: TRBJ1-2
clone_size: -
v_call: TRBV6-6
cdr3_length: 16
d_call: -
cdr3_nt: TGTGCCAGCAGTTACTTGGCTGGGTCACAGGCTTGGGGCTACACCTTC
cdr3_aa: CASSYLAGSQAWGYTF

j_call: TRBJ1-2
clone_size: -
v_call: TRBV6-5
cdr3_length: 12
d_call: -
cdr3_nt: TGTGCCAGCACTCGGAGGGTTCATGGCTACACCTTC
cdr3_aa: CASTRRVHGYTF

j_call: TRBJ1-2
clone_size: -
v_call: TRBV7-8
cdr3_length: 15
d_call: -
cdr3_nt: TGTGCCAGCAGCTTAGTCGGACAGAACTCAGGCGGCTACACCTTC
cdr3_aa: CASSLVGQNSGGYTF

j_call: TRBJ2-6
clone_size: -
v_call: TRBV7-2
cdr3_length: 19
d_call: TRBD2
cdr3_nt: TGTGCCAGCAGCTTAGGACTAGCGGGGGCCTATTCTGGGGCCAACGTCCTGACTTTC
cdr3_aa: CASSLGLAGAYSGANVLTF

j_call: TRBJ1-6
clone_size: few
v_call: TRBV7-9
cdr3_length: 16
d_call: TRBD1
cdr3_nt: TGTGCCAGCAGCAGGACAGGGGGGCTCTATAATTCACCCCTCCACTTT
cdr3_aa: CASSRTGGLYNSPLHF

j_call: TRBJ1-2
clone_size: -
v_call: TRBV5-1
cdr3_length: 14
d_call: TRBD1
cdr3_nt: TGCGCCAGCAGCTTGGGAGGGGGCGAAAATGGCTACACCTTC
cdr3_aa: CASSLGGGENGYTF

j_call: TRBJ1-2
clone_size: -
v_call: TRBV7-9
cdr3_length: 15
d_call: -
cdr3_nt: TGTGCCAGCAGCTTGGGATTGGGGGCCGCATATGGCTACACCTTC
cdr3_aa: CASSLGLGAAYGYTF

j_call: TRBJ2-7
clone_size: -
v_call: TRBV6-1
cdr3_length: 11
d_call: -
cdr3_nt: TGTGCCAGCAGTGTAGGGGACGAGCAGTACTTC
cdr3_aa: CASSVGDEQYF